The 22 T cell receptor beta chains below were found in one sample sequenced in a study of T cell repertoires in cytomegalovirus infection. TCRdb independently ran MiXCR on the reads; one entry per CDR3 protein. The sample includes approximately 550,000 distinct CDR3 sequences, about 15% of them seen just once. Sequenced sample: CD8+ T cells from PBMCs. The source of these receptors is a human donor in good health (CMV status not recorded). Some clones in this sample may be carry-over from other donors' samples.

This clonotype was picked up many times. The chain has TRBV5-4 and TRBJ2-2; D gene uncertain. There are 16 residues in the CDR3. CDR1 and CDR2 (germline): SGHNT, YYREEE (reference sequence). V shed 0 bases and J shed 1 base, with 10 bases lying between them. The chain's CDR3 is CASSLGPDENTGELFF. Here the CDR3 DNA reads TGTGCCAGCAGCTTGGGACCCGACGAGAACACCGGGGAGCTGTTTTTT.

As for this clonotype: A read error may be the cause here, since a much bigger clone is one base away. The V and J genes are TRBV7-3 and TRBJ2-1; TRBD2 might be the D (5 bases). Germline V gene sequence: CDR1 SGHTA, CDR2 FQGTGA. The CDR3 totals 11 residues. The CDR3 nucleotides are TGTGCCACTGTCCGGGGTATTGAGCATTTCTTC. Translation gives CATVRGIEHFF.

The table lists this clonotype with many counts. The rearrangement joins TRBV7-9 to TRBJ2-1; possible D gene TRBD2, 5 bases. Trimming cost V 2 bases and J 2 bases, with 10 bases left between them. Germline values: CDR1 SEHNR, CDR2 FQNEAQ (reference sequence). The CDR3 extends over 15 amino acids. Written as DNA, the CDR3 is TGTGCCAGCAGCTTACAACTAGTCCCCTACAATGAGCAGTTCTTC. Its protein product is CASSLQLVPYNEQFF.

Ten or more counts support this clonotype. V usage is TRBV7-9 and J usage is TRBJ2-1; TRBD2 matches at 13 bases. Germline-derived CDR1 and CDR2 are SEHNR and FQNEAQ (reference sequence). Losses at the gene ends were 4 bases for V and 3 bases for J; bases not matched to a gene: 6. CDR3 length: 17 amino acids. Here the CDR3 reads CASSSGTSGILYNEQFF. CDR3 sequence (DNA): TGTGCCAGCAGCTCGGGGACTAGCGGGATCCTCTACAATGAGCAGTTCTTC.

As regards this clonotype: This may come from a read error, since a much larger clone is one base off. The V and J genes are TRBV7-9 and TRBJ2-2, with D perhaps TRBD2 (6 bases). Germline V gene sequence: CDR1 SEHNR, CDR2 FQNEAQ (reference sequence). The CDR3 is 11 amino acids. The CDR3: CASKSGGVLFF. In DNA form, the CDR3 reads TGTGCCAGCAAGAGTGGCGGGGTGCTGTTTTTT.

This clonotype has ten or more counts. V gene TRBV2 combines with J gene TRBJ2-7; D is uncertain. V lost 8 bases and J 7 bases, leaving 15 bases between the germline ends. The CDR3 sequence is 12 residues long. Germline loops: CDR1 SNHLY, CDR2 FYNNEI. CDR3 residues: CASYLNPREQYF. In nucleotides, the CDR3 is TGTGCCAGCTACTTAAACCCTAGGGAGCAGTACTTC.

The genes are TRBV16 and TRBJ2-1; 8 bases map to TRBD1. CDR1 is KGHSY, CDR2 FQNENV, per germline. V shed 0 bases, J shed 10 bases, and the junction held 5 bases outside the gene matches. The CDR3 loop spans 14 amino acids. The CDR3 here is CASSQSPGGEEQFF. The CDR3 bases are TGTGCCAGCAGCCAATCCCCAGGGGGCGAAGAGCAGTTCTTC.

J is TRBJ2-1 and V is TRBV9, with 9 bases fitting TRBD1. This CDR3 has 18 residues. With V trimmed by 0 bases and J by 5 bases, 12 bases remained unmatched. Germline V gives CDR1 SGDLS, CDR2 YYNGEE. Written as DNA, the CDR3 is TGTGCCAGCAGCGTAGGGGAACCCGGGGACAGGGTCCACAATGAGCAGTTCTTC. Residues: CASSVGEPGDRVHNEQFF.

This clonotype has a handful of counts. The rearrangement joins TRBV7-9 to TRBJ1-5; possibly TRBD1 for D (5 bases). Germline assignment: CDR1 SEHNR and CDR2 FQNEAQ (reference sequence). V lost 4 bases, J lost 3 bases, and 13 bases lay in between. This CDR3 comprises 15 residues. The CDR3 loop is CASSSEPGVNQPQHF. As DNA, the CDR3 is TGTGCCAGCAGCTCAGAGCCGGGGGTCAATCAGCCCCAGCATTTT.

This clonotype showed up just once. The rearrangement links TRBV2 to TRBJ2-1; TRBD1 might be the D (5 bases). With 11 bases removed from V and 6 bases from J, the gap between germline ends came to 11 bases. From germline, CDR1 is SNHLY and CDR2 FYNNEI. The CDR3 consists of 11 residues. The CDR3: CAGFQGNEQFF. CDR3 nucleotides: TGTGCCGGTTTTCAGGGCAATGAGCAGTTCTTC.

This clonotype was found a few times. V and J are TRBV28 and TRBJ2-2; D is perhaps TRBD1 (5 bases). The germline gives CDR1 MDHEN, CDR2 SYDVKM. This CDR3 has 15 amino acids. V shed 5 bases and J shed 6 bases, with 16 bases lying between them. The CDR3 DNA reads as TGTGCCAGCAGTCCCGGGCTGGTAGGGGCCGGGGAGCTGTTTTTT. Protein: CASSPGLVGAGELFF.

In this sample, this clonotype turned up a few times. The chain recombines TRBV4-1 with TRBJ2-3, with a tentative D call TRBD2 (5 bases). Germline values: CDR1 MGHRA, CDR2 YSYEKL. The CDR3 consists of 14 residues. V was shortened by 6 bases and J by 6 bases, with 16 bases between the two germline ends. Here the CDR3 reads CASRLADGVDTQYF. CDR3 nucleotides: TGCGCCAGCAGATTGGCCGACGGGGTTGATACGCAGTATTTT.

This chain links TRBV4-2 with TRBJ1-1, with D perhaps matching TRBD1 (6 bases). CDR3 length equals 15 residues. The V and J ends lost 2 bases and 4 bases respectively, with 14 bases between them. Germline V gives CDR1 LGHNA, CDR2 YNFKEQ. CDR3 protein: CASSQPPDSLTEAFF. The DNA for the CDR3 is TGTGCCAGCAGCCAACCACCGGACAGTCTCACTGAAGCTTTCTTT.

This clonotype was observed at least ten times. The chain combines TRBV7-9 with TRBJ2-7; 9 bases map to TRBD2. Trimming took 11 bases from V and 6 from J; bases not matched to a gene: 11. Germline lookup yields CDR1 SEHNR and CDR2 FQNEAQ (reference sequence). The CDR3 sequence is 13 residues long. The CDR3 DNA follows: TGTGCCGCGAGCAGCGGGAGGTCGGGCGAGCAGTACTTC. This encodes CAASSGRSGEQYF.

Remarks on this clonotype: A much larger clone lies one base from this, so it may be a read error. The rearrangement joins TRBV7-9 to TRBJ2-3, with a possible D match to TRBD2 (7 bases). The V end was cut by 5 bases, the J end by 4 bases, with 16 bases between. CDR1 is SEHNR, CDR2 FQNEAQ, per germline (reference sequence). CDR3 length: 15 amino acids. DNA for the CDR3: TGTGCCAGCAGCCGGGGGGCAGGGGTTCCAGATACGCAGTATTTT. Translating it yields CASSRGAGVPDTQYF.

For this clonotype: The conserved final phenylalanine or tryptophan is absent from the CDR3, which likely points to a read error. The rearrangement uses TRBV27 and TRBJ2-1; D not resolved. V was shortened by 5 bases and J by 7 bases, with 12 bases between the two germline ends. Per germline, CDR1 MNHEY and CDR2 SMNVEV (reference sequence). The CDR3 contains 13 residues. CDR3 amino acids: CASSPGVGNEQFL. In DNA form, the CDR3 reads TGTGCCAGCAGTCCCGGAGTGGGTAATGAGCAGTTCTTA.

This clonotype was recorded a few times. The chain joins TRBV11-2 to TRBJ2-7, with D hard to call. CDR1 and CDR2 (germline): SGHAT, FQNNGV. The CDR3 is 12 residues long. Between the trimmed V and J ends, which lost 3 bases and 3 bases, there was a span of 6 bases. CDR3 amino acids: CASSFNYYEQYF. For the CDR3, the DNA is TGTGCCAGCAGCTTCAACTACTACGAGCAGTACTTC.

This clonotype was found a few times. The chain joins TRBV20-1 to TRBJ2-1, with D perhaps TRBD2 (5 bases). Between the trimmed V and J ends, which lost 6 bases and 12 bases, there was a span of 12 bases. The CDR3 covers 10 residues. Germline-derived CDR1 and CDR2 are DFQATT and SNEGSKA (reference sequence). The CDR3 protein is CSATFGGQFF. The DNA of the CDR3 is TGCAGTGCAACCTTCGGAGGGCAGTTCTTC.

The sample holds many counts of this clonotype. The chain uses TRBV4-1 and TRBJ2-7; D gene uncertain. V was pared by 0 bases and J by 0 bases, with 12 bases between. The CDR3 is 16 residues long. Germline CDR1 MGHRA, CDR2 YSYEKL. CDR3 nucleotides: TGCGCCAGCAGCCAAGACCACTATCAAAGCTCCTACGAGCAGTACTTC. It specifies CASSQDHYQSSYEQYF.

The chain carries TRBV20-1 and TRBJ2-7; 10 bases map to TRBD2. There are 17 residues in the CDR3. Germline V gene data show CDR1 as DFQATT and CDR2 as SNEGSKA (reference sequence). V shed 5 bases, J shed 0 bases, and the junction held 13 bases outside the gene matches. The CDR3 loop is CSADPVGLAEGSYEQYF. CDR3 coding DNA: TGCAGTGCTGACCCCGTAGGACTAGCGGAAGGCTCCTACGAGCAGTACTTC.

In its sample, this clonotype was seen a few times. The rearrangement links TRBV29-1 to TRBJ2-6; D gene unclear. This CDR3 is 17 amino acids long. V gave up 4 bases and J gave up 0 bases, with 16 bases separating them. The V gene's germline CDR1 is SQVTM and CDR2 ANQGSEA. The CDR3 bases are TGCAGCGTTGTAGGGCATCTAGAAGCCTCTGGGGCCAACGTCCTGACTTTC. Its protein product is CSVVGHLEASGANVLTF.

This clonotype was counted at least ten times. The V gene is TRBV12-3 or TRBV12-4, the J gene TRBJ2-2; perhaps D is TRBD1 or TRBD2 (5 bases each). The V gene lost 3 bases and the J gene lost 4 bases, with 12 bases spanning the gap. The CDR3 has 15 amino acids. CDR3 coding DNA: TGTGCCAGCAGTTTTGGGACCAGTCCCACCGGGGAGCTGTTTTTT. Its translation: CASSFGTSPTGELFF.